This entry lists 9 T cell receptor beta chains sequenced from one sample in a study of T cell responses to AZD1222 COVID-19 vaccine. Generated by immunoSEQ multiplex PCR, the TCRdb table keeps only in-frame clones and is missing some. Seen here are roughly 200,000 clones, about 93% observed once, and the top ten hold roughly 1%. The sample was peripheral blood, taken on day 0 of MenACWY control vaccination. These receptors came from an adult in good health.

A note on this clone: This CDR3 is also generated by other DNA sequences in the sample. This sequence joins TRBV28 and TRBJ2-3; the D is unclear. This CDR3 has 12 residues. The germline gives CDR1 MDHEN, CDR2 SYDVKM. The V and J ends lost 6 bases and 3 bases respectively, with 7 bases between them. In DNA, the CDR3 is TGTGCCAGCAGCCTAGGTACAGATACGCAGTATTTT. Translating gives CASSLGTDTQYF.

The chain uses TRBV5-1 and TRBJ1-6; D gene uncertain. Germline lookup yields CDR1 SGHRS and CDR2 YFSETQ. The CDR3 has 15 amino acids. The germline V and J ends were trimmed by 0 bases and 5 bases, with 9 bases remaining between them. The CDR3 nucleotides read TGCGCCAGCAGCTTGGCCGGCCGGGATAATTCACCCCTCCACTTT. Protein sequence: CASSLAGRDNSPLHF.

The chain recombines TRBV4-3 with TRBJ1-2; 7 bases align to TRBD1. From germline, CDR1 is LGHNA and CDR2 YSLEER. This CDR3 is 17 amino acids long. V dropped 3 bases and J dropped 4; count of bases not matched to a gene: 14. CDR3 bases: TGCGCCAGCAGCCAGCTCACTTCCGGGACAGACTTCTATGGCTACACCTTC. This sequence encodes CASSQLTSGTDFYGYTF.

The CDR3 DNA reads TGTGCCTGGAGTGTGGACAGGGGGCCCTATGGCTACACCTTC. Amino acid sequence: CAWSVDRGPYGYTF. The gene calls are TRBV30 and TRBJ1-2, with 11 bases lining up with TRBD1. The CDR3 length is 14 residues. V shed 0 bases and J 4 bases; nucleotides not matched to a gene: 1. CDR1 and CDR2 (germline): GTSNPN, SVGIG (reference sequence). Full variable domain (outside the CDR3, taken from reference TRBV30 and TRBJ1-2): SQTIHQWPATLVQPVGSPLSLECTVEGTSNPNLYWYRQAAGRGLQLLFYSVGIGQISSEVPQNLSASRPQDRQFILSSKKLLLSDSGFYLCAWSVDRGPYGYTFGSGTRLTVV.

As for this clone: At one end, the junction sequence differs from germline, possibly due to a read error. The genes are TRBV12-3 or TRBV12-4 and TRBJ1-2; possibly TRBD1 for D (5 bases). The CDR3 runs to 9 residues. CDR3 sequence: CASSIPGRF. The CDR3 nucleotides are TGTGCCAGCAGTATTCCGGGACGCTTC.

This chain joins TRBV12-3 or TRBV12-4 and TRBJ2-7; no definite D call. Deletions cut 5 bases from V and 6 bases from J, with 11 bases between. This CDR3 contains 12 residues. The CDR3 reads CASSPSTREQYF. In nucleotides, the CDR3 is TGTGCCAGCAGTCCAAGTACCCGCGAGCAGTACTTC.

The CDR3 coding sequence is TGTGCCAGCAGCTTGAAGGGAGCGGATCGGTCCATATATTTT. Its translation is CASSLKGADRSIYF. The chain has TRBV5-6 and TRBJ1-3; D uncertain. Trimming cost V 1 base and J 11 bases, with 16 bases left between them. Per the germline V gene, CDR1 is SGHDT and CDR2 is YYEEEE. CDR3 length: 14 amino acids.

The rearrangement links TRBV10-3 to TRBJ1-1; 10 bases map to TRBD1. Germline V gene data show CDR1 as ENHRY and CDR2 as SYGVKD. Trimming took 3 bases from V and 4 from J; bases not matched to a gene: 2. The CDR3 runs 14 residues. The CDR3 sequence: CAISDDRGLTEAFF. CDR3 DNA: TGTGCCATCAGTGACGACAGGGGGCTCACTGAAGCTTTCTTT.

The chain joins TRBV6-6 to TRBJ1-1; 7 bases match TRBD1. The CDR3 is 15 amino acids. V trimming: 1 base; J trimming: 3 bases; junction bases outside the gene matches: 5. Per the germline V gene, CDR1 is MNHNY and CDR2 is SVGAGI (reference sequence). The CDR3 reads CASSYLGGRDTEAFF. CDR3 bases: TGTGCCAGCAGTTACTTAGGGGGCCGGGACACTGAAGCTTTCTTT.